The T cell receptor beta chain under discussion was sequenced for a study of blood T cell repertoires in COVID-19. Study at large: The study drew acute and convalescent COVID-19 samples from the United States, Italy and Spain.

Sequencing was performed with immunoSEQ multiplex PCR; in TCRdb, only in-frame clones are kept and a portion is missing. The sample includes some 270,000 clones, about 82% of them seen just once. The germline gives CDR1 SGDLS, CDR2 YYNGEE. The length of the CDR3 is 13 residues. Trimming removed 0 bases from V and 5 bases from J, with 6 bases in between. The TCR was taken from an elderly woman with COVID-19, enrolled during active disease. Material: peripheral blood. The V call is TRBV9, the J call TRBJ2-1; perhaps TRBD1 as D (6 bases). Here the CDR3 DNA reads TGTGCCAGCAGCGTAGACAGGGACAATGAGCAGTTCTTC. It encodes CASSVDRDNEQFF.